The source of this TCR beta chain is a study of patients and donors after allogeneic stem cell transplantation. TCRdb processed the RT-PCR reads anew with MiXCR; each CDR3 protein has one entry. In the table there are approximately 210,000 distinct CDR3 sequences, 41% of which are singletons. This clonotype was detected only a few times. The sequence was collected from a human donor who was either an allogeneic HSCT recipient or a stem cell or donor lymphocyte infusion donor (not recorded which). It is not recorded whose cells these are; they may come from a transplant donor. The sequenced sample consisted of blood, either unsorted or a sorted T cell fraction (not recorded which).

The CDR3 loop reads CASSWAAGGYEQFF. The CDR3, as DNA: TGTGCCAGCAGCTGGGCAGCGGGAGGTTATGAGCAGTTCTTC. V usage is TRBV5-6 and J usage is TRBJ2-1, with 9 bases that match TRBD2. Trimming at V came to 3 bases and at J to 8 bases, leaving 6 bases not matched to a gene. Germline CDR1 is SGHDT and CDR2 is YYEEEE. The CDR3 totals 14 residues.